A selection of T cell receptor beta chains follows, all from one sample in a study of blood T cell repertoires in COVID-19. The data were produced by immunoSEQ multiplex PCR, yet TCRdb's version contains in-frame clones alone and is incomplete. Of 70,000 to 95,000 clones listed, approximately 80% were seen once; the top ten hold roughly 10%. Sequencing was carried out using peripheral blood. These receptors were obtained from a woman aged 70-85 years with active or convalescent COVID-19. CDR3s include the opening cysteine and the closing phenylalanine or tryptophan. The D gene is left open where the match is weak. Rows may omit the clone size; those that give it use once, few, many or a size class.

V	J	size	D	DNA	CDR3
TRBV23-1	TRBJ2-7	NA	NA	TGCGCCAGCAGTCCCCCAACAGGGCCCGCCGGGACCTACGAGCAGTACTTC	CASSPPTGPAGTYEQYF
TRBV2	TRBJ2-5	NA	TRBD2	TGTGCCAGCAGTAAGACTAGCGGGGGGGCGTTTGAGACCCAGTACTTC	CASSKTSGGAFETQYF
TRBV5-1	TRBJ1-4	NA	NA	TGCGCCAGCAGCTTGGGCAGTGCAACTAATGAAAAACTGTTTTTT	CASSLGSATNEKLFF
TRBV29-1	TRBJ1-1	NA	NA	TGCAGCGTTCGAACATCCCTCAACACTGAAGCTTTCTTT	CSVRTSLNTEAFF
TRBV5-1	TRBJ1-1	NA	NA	TGCGCCAGCAGCTGGGAGCCGACGTCTCCTGAAGCTTTCTTT	CASSWEPTSPEAFF
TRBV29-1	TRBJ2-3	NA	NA	TGCAGCGGCGACCCCGGGACGAGGGGGGATACGCAGTATTTT	CSGDPGTRGDTQYF
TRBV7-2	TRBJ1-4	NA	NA	TGTGCCAGCAGCCCAGGTGACAGAGCTAATGAAAAACTGTTTTTT	CASSPGDRANEKLFF
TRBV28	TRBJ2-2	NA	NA	TGTGCCAGCCAAAGGGGCGGGGTTCCCGGGGAGCTGTTTTTT	CASQRGGVPGELFF
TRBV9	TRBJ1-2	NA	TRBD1	TGTGCCAGCAGCAACAGACAGGGGAGCTATGGCTACACCTTC	CASSNRQGSYGYTF
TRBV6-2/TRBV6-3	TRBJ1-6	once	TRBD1	TGTGCCAGCAGTCAAGACAGGGCCACTTCACCCCTCCACTTT	CASSQDRATSPLHF
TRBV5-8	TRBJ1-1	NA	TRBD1	TGTGCCAGCAGCCCCCGACAGGGCTGGAACACTGAAGCTTTCTTT	CASSPRQGWNTEAFF
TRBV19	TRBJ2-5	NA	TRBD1	TGTGCCAGTAGTCCCTCAGGGGGAGAAGGGACCCAGTACTTC	CASSPSGGEGTQYF
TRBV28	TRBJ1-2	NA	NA	TGTGCCAGCAGTCCCCCCGACGGCAGGTTCTATGGCTACACCTTC	CASSPPDGRFYGYTF
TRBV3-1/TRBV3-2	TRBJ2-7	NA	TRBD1	TGTGCCAGCAGCCTTTGGACAGGGCCCTCCGAGCAGTACTTC	CASSLWTGPSEQYF
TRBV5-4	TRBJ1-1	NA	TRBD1	TGTGCCAGCAGCCGAAACAGGGGAGGCACTGAAGCTTTCTTT	CASSRNRGGTEAFF
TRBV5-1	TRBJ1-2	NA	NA	TGCGCCAGCAGCGGAGGGGCCGACCATGGCTACACCTTC	CASSGGADHGYTF
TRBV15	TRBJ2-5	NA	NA	TGTGCCACCAGCAGAGATTCGAGGGAGACCCAGTACTTC	CATSRDSRETQYF
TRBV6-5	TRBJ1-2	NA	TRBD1	TGTGCCAGCAGTTCTTCCGGGACAGGGAGCTATGGCTACACCTTC	CASSSSGTGSYGYTF
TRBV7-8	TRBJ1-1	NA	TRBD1	TGTGCCACCAAACTACAGGGGGGGATAGGCACTGAAGCTTTCTTT	CATKLQGGIGTEAFF
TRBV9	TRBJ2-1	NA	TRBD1	TGTGCCAGCAGCTCGAGGGGGCAGGGAAATGAGCAGTTCTTC	CASSSRGQGNEQFF
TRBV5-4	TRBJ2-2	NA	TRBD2	TGTGCCAGCAGCTTGGAAAAGCGGGGGTTCACCGGGGAGCTGTTTTTT	CASSLEKRGFTGELFF
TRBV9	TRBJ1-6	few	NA	TGTGCCAGCAGCGTAGATGGGGGGGATTCACCCCTCCACTTT	CASSVDGGDSPLHF
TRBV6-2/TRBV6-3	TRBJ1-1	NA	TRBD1	TGTGCCAGCAGTTACTCTAGAGGGACAGTGAACACTGAAGCTTTCTTT	CASSYSRGTVNTEAFF
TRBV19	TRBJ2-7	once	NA	TGTGCCAGTAGTATAGGGACATACTACGAGCAGTACTTC	CASSIGTYYEQYF
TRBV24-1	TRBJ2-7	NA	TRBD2	TGTGCCACCAGTATGGGAGGGGCTTACGAGCAGTACTTC	CATSMGGAYEQYF
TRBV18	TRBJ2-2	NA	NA	TGTGCCAGCTTCCCAGGGTCGACTCGGAACACCGGGGAGCTGTTTTTT	CASFPGSTRNTGELFF
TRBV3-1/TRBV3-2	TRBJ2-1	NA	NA	TGTGCCAGCAGCCCAAAACAACGGGGGGCCAATATCGGCTCCTACAATGAGCAGTTCTTC	CASSPKQRGANIGSYNEQFF
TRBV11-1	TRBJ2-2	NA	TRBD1	TGTGCCAGCAGCACGAGACAGGGCGGGGAGCTGTTTTTT	CASSTRQGGELFF
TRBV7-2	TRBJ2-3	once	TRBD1	TGTGCCAGCAGCTTAGGGAACAGGGGAACAGATACGCAGTATTTT	CASSLGNRGTDTQYF
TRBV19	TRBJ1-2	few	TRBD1	TGTGCCAGTAGTCCCACCGGGACAGGGGGGAGCTACACCTTC	CASSPTGTGGSYTF
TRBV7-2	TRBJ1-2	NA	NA	TGTGCCAGCAGCTTAGATCGGACCGGGGGACCCTACACCTTC	CASSLDRTGGPYTF
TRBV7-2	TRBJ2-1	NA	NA	TGTGCCAGCAGCCCGCGGCGGGGGCCCCCGGTAGAGTTCTTC	CASSPRRGPPVEFF
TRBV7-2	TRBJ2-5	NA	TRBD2	TGTGCCAGCAGCGTAGGTGGTAGCGGGGAGACCCAGTACTTC	CASSVGGSGETQYF
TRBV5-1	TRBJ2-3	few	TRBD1	TGCGCCTCCCAGACAGGGAACCCAGATACGCAGTATTTT	CASQTGNPDTQYF
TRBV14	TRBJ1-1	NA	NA	TGTGCCAGCAGCTATTTTGGGGCAGGGCCTGAAGCTTTCTTT	CASSYFGAGPEAFF
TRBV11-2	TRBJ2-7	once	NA	TGTGCCAGCAGCTTAGGTGTTGGGGGGACTTACGAGCAGTACTTC	CASSLGVGGTYEQYF
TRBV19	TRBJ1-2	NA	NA	TGTGCCAGTAGTATACAGGGGCCTAACTATGGCTACACCTTC	CASSIQGPNYGYTF
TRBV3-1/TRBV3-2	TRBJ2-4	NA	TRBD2	TGTGCCAGCAGCTTGGGACGGGGGGAAAACATTCAGTACTTC	CASSLGRGENIQYF
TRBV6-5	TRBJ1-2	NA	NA	TGTGCCAGCAGTTACTCGGTAGCGAACTATGGCTACACCTTC	CASSYSVANYGYTF
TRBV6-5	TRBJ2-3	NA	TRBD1	TGTGCCAGCAGTCGGGGACAGGGGGCTGCAGATACGCAGTATTTT	CASSRGQGAADTQYF
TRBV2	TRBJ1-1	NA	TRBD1	TGTGCCAGCAGTGATAGGGACAGGGGAAAGACTGAAGCTTTCTTT	CASSDRDRGKTEAFF
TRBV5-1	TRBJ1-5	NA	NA	TGCGCCAGCAGCCCGACGACGGGATACAATCAGCCCCAGCATTTT	CASSPTTGYNQPQHF
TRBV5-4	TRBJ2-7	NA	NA	TGTGCCAGCAAAATAGGGGGGGTGGCCTCCTACGAGCAGTACTTC	CASKIGGVASYEQYF
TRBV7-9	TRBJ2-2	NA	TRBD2	TGTGCCAGCAGACCGATAGCGGGGGGGACCACCGGGGAGCTGTTTTTT	CASRPIAGGTTGELFF
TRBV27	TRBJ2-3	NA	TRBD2	TGTGCCAGCAGTCCCTCCGTTAGCGGGGGCGACACAGATACGCAGTATTTT	CASSPSVSGGDTDTQYF
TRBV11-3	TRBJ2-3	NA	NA	TGTGCCAGCAGCTTAACTAGAACGGATACGCAGTATTTT	CASSLTRTDTQYF
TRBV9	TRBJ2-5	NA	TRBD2	TGTGCCAGCAGCGTAGCTCACCGCCGGGGGGAAGAGACCCAGTACTTC	CASSVAHRRGEETQYF
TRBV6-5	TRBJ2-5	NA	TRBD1	TGTGCCGGACAGGCTGGACCGAAGGGGGAGACCCAGTACTTC	CAGQAGPKGETQYF
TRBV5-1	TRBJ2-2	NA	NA	TGCGCCAGCAGCCAAACATCCCATTTGAACACCGGGGAGCTGTTTTTT	CASSQTSHLNTGELFF
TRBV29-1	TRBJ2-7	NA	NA	TGCAGCGTTGAAAGCGCGTTCTCCTACGAGCAGTACTTC	CSVESAFSYEQYF
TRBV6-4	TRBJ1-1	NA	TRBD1	TGTGCCAGCAGTTTCACTTACAGGGGTCGGAACACTGAAGCTTTCTTT	CASSFTYRGRNTEAFF
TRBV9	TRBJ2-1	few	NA	TGTGCCAGCAGCGCTGCCGACATCTCCTACAATGAGCAGTTCTTC	CASSAADISYNEQFF
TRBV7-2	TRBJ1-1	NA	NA	TGTGCCAGCAGCTTACGACAAGGGAACACTGAAGCTTTCTTT	CASSLRQGNTEAFF
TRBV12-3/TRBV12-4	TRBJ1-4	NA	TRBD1	TGTGCCAGCAGTACAGGGGGTCGCGAAAAACTGTTTTTT	CASSTGGREKLFF
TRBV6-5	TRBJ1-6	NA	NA	TGTGCCAGCAGTCCACATACGGGGAATAATTCACCCCTCCACTTT	CASSPHTGNNSPLHF
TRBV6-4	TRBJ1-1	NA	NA	TGTGCCAGCAGTGCTGGCCGGAACACTGAAGCTTTCTTT	CASSAGRNTEAFF
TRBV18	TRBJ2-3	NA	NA	TGTGCCAGCTCCGACCTCGTAGGGGTACAGACAGATACGCAGTATTTT	CASSDLVGVQTDTQYF
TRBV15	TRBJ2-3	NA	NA	TGTGCCACCAGCAGGGGGCGCGTCTACACAGATACGCAGTATTTT	CATSRGRVYTDTQYF
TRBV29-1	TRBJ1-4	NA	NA	TGCAGCGTTGTCTGGCAGGCCGCAACTAATGAAAAACTGTTTTTT	CSVVWQAATNEKLFF